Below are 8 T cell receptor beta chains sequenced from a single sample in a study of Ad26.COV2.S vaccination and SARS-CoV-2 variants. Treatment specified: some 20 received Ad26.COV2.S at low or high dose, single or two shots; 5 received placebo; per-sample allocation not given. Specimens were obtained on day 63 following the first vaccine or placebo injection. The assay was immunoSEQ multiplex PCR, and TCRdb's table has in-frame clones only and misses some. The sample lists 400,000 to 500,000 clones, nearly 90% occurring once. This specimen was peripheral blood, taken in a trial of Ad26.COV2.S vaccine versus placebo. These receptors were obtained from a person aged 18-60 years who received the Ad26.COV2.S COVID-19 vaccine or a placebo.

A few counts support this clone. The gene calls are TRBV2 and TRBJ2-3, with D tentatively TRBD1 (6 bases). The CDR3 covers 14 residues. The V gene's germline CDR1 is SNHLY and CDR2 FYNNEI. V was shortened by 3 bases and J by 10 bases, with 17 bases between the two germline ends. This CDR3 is CASSDPRGPAPQYF. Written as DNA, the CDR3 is TGTGCCAGCAGTGACCCCAGGGGCCCGGCTCCGCAGTATTTT.

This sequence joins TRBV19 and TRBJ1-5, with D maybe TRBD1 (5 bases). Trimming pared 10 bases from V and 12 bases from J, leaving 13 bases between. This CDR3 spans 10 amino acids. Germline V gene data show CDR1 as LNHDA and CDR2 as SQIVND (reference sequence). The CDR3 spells CAIVKGRQHF. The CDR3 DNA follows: TGTGCCATAGTCAAGGGGCGCCAGCATTTT.

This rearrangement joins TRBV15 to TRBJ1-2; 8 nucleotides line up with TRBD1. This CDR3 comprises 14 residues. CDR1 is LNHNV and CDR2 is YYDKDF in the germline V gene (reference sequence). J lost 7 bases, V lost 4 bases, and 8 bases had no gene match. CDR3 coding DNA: TGTGCCACCAGCACACGGACAGGGAAAGGTGGCTACACCTTC. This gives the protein CATSTRTGKGGYTF.

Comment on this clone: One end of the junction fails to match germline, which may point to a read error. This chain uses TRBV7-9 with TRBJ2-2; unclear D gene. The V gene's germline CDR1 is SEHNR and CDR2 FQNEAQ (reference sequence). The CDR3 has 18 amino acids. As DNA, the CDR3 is TGTGCCAGCAGCTCGCAGGCTGCCTGGGGTCTGAACATCGGGGAGCTGTTTTTT. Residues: CASSSQAAWGLNIGELFF.

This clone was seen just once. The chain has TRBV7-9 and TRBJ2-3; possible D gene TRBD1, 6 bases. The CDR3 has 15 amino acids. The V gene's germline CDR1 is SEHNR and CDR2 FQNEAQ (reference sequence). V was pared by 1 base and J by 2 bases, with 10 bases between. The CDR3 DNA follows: TGTGCCAGCAGCTTAGAACAGGGTTTCACAGATACGCAGTATTTT. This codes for CASSLEQGFTDTQYF.

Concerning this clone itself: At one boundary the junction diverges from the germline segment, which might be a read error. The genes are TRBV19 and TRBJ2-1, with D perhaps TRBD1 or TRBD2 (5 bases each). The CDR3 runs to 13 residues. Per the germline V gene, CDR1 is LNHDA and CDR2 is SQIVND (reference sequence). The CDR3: CASRGVLYNEQFF. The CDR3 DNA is TGTGCAAGTAGGGGAGTACTCTACAATGAGCAGTTCTTC.

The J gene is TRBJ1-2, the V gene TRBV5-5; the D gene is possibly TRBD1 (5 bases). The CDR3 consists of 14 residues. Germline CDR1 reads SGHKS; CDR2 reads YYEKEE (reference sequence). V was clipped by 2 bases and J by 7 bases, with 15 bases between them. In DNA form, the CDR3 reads TGTGCCAGCAGCTTATTACCCGAAGGGGCTGGCTACACCTTC. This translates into CASSLLPEGAGYTF. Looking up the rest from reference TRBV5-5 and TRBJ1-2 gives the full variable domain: DAGVTQSPTHLIKTRGQQVTLRCSPISGHKSVSWYQQVLGQGPQFIFQYYEKEERGRGNFPDRFSARQFPNYSSELNVNALLLGDSALYLCASSLLPEGAGYTFGSGTRLTVV.

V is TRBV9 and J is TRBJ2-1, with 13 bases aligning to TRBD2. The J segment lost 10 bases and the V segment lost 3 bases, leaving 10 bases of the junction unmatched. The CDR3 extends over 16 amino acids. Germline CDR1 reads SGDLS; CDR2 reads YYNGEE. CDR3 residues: CASSARLAGGSGEQFF. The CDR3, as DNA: TGTGCCAGCAGCGCCCGACTAGCGGGAGGATCGGGGGAGCAGTTCTTC. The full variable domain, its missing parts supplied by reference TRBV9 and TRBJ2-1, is DSGVTQTPKHLITATGQRVTLRCSPRSGDLSVYWYQQSLDQGLQFLIQYYNGEERAKGNILERFSAQQFPDLHSELNLSSLELGDSALYFCASSARLAGGSGEQFFGPGTRLTVL.